The T cell receptor beta chain described here comes from a study of blood T cell repertoires in COVID-19. Study summary: Acute-phase and convalescent COVID-19 samples originated in the United States, Italy and Spain. The cDNA or gDNA used as material had been derived from T cells, B-cell-depleted T cells, or PBMCs.

Study processing details: Nucleated cell counts were estimated from reference gene primer amplification. Sequenced by immunoSEQ multiplex PCR; TCRdb stores in-frame clones only, minus some. The V and J calls and clone size were taken over from that table, and D and trimming were inferred from the DNA. The sample consists of about 260,000 clones, more than 85% of them appearing once. The CDR3 contains 16 residues. V lost 4 bases and J 0 bases, leaving 17 bases between the germline ends. The germline gives CDR1 SGDLS, CDR2 YYNGEE. Patients from Seattle were sampled longitudinally, starting during active infection.

This TCR was recovered from a young adult with COVID-19, enrolled during active disease. The sequencing input was peripheral blood. The rearrangement uses TRBV9 and TRBJ2-7, with D maybe TRBD2 (6 bases). CDR3 amino acids: CASSPRDFWSSYEQYF. The DNA of the CDR3 is TGTGCCAGCAGCCCCCGGGACTTCTGGAGCTCCTACGAGCAGTACTTC.